The 27 T cell receptor beta chains below come from one sample, sequenced in a study of blood T cells in healthy people across ages. Together with a sample-barcoded 5' primer, a J-beta primer mix was included in a second PCR lasting roughly 6 to 12 cycles. TCRdb passed the 5' RACE reads through MiXCR, listing each CDR3 protein once. The sample includes 950,000 to 1,200,000 distinct CDR3 sequences, more than 30% seen only once; the top ten take 13%. Material: blood. The receptors come from a man younger than 30 in good health.

The chain is built from TRBV12-3 or TRBV12-4 and TRBJ1-2, with 8 bases identical to TRBD1. With V trimmed by 5 bases and J by 0 bases, 8 bases remained unmatched. CDR3 length equals 16 residues. CDR3 coding DNA: TGTGCCAGCAGTCCTGGACAGGGCCCCGCTAACTATGGCTACACCTTC. The encoded protein is CASSPGQGPANYGYTF.

The chain couples TRBV20-1 to TRBJ2-4, with 8 bases that match TRBD1. From germline, CDR1 is DFQATT and CDR2 SNEGSKA (reference sequence). The CDR3 loop spans 15 amino acids. After removal of 6 bases from V and 0 bases from J, the junction contained 7 bases not matched to a gene. The CDR3, as DNA: TGCAGTGCATCCAGGGGGCAGATAGCCAAAAACATTCAGTACTTC. This sequence encodes CSASRGQIAKNIQYF.

The J gene is TRBJ2-7, the V gene TRBV3-1; either TRBD1 or TRBD2 may supply D (5 bases each). The CDR3 covers 15 residues. V lost 3 bases and J 3 bases, leaving 15 bases between the germline ends. Germline CDR1 reads LGHDT; CDR2 reads YNNKEL (reference sequence). The CDR3 DNA is TGTGCCAGCAGCCAGAGAGCCCGGGACCTCTACGAGCAGTACTTC. Translation: CASSQRARDLYEQYF.

This clonotype has more than one count but fewer than ten. This rearrangement joins TRBV12-5 to TRBJ1-1; the D is unclear. Germline V lookup: CDR1 LGHNT, CDR2 FRNRAP. Trimming removed 0 bases from V and 0 bases from J, with 11 bases in between. This CDR3 is 16 amino acids long. CDR3 in DNA: TGTGCTAGTGGTTTGGTGGTACGTGAACTGAACACTGAAGCTTTCTTT. Its protein product is CASGLVVRELNTEAFF.

The chain links TRBV2 to TRBJ1-1; no reliable D call. Per the germline V gene, CDR1 is SNHLY and CDR2 is FYNNEI. CDR3 length: 13 amino acids. The V and J ends lost 0 bases and 8 bases respectively, with 10 bases between them. Here the CDR3 reads CASSEARGAEAFF. The CDR3 region has the DNA TGTGCCAGCAGTGAAGCGCGTGGAGCGGAAGCTTTCTTT.

V and J are TRBV11-2 and TRBJ2-5; 9 bases match TRBD1. From germline, CDR1 is SGHAT and CDR2 FQNNGV. The CDR3 sequence is 15 residues long. With 1 base clipped from V and 4 bases from J, the junction kept 4 bases outside the gene matches. Here the CDR3 DNA reads TGTGCCAGCAGCTTAGTTACAGGGGGCCGAGAGACCCAGTACTTC. It encodes CASSLVTGGRETQYF. Based on the CDR3 plus reference TRBV11-2 and TRBJ2-5, the full variable domain is EAGVAQSPRYKIIEKRQSVAFWCNPISGHATLYWYQQILGQGPKLLIQFQNNGVVDDSQLPKDRFSAERLKGVDSTLKIQPAKLEDSAVYLCASSLVTGGRETQYFGPGTRLLVL.

Turning to this clonotype: Sequence at one end of the junction differs from germline and may be a read error. The chain carries TRBV5-1 and TRBJ2-2; possible D gene TRBD2, 5 bases. The germline V gene encodes CDR1 SGHRS and CDR2 YFSETQ. CDR3 length: 17 amino acids. This chain's CDR3 is CASSLTFSAANTGELFF. The CDR3 DNA reads as TGCGCCAGTAGCTTAACCTTTAGCGCCGCGAACACCGGGGAGCTGTTTTTT.

V is TRBV5-6 and J is TRBJ2-3; D remains unclear. The CDR3 sequence is 16 residues long. CDR1 is SGHDT and CDR2 is YYEEEE in the germline V gene. V was cut by 1 base and J by 6 bases, with 18 bases left in between. The CDR3 is CASSLSQTRRVDTQYF. In DNA, the CDR3 is TGTGCCAGCAGCTTGTCGCAGACCCGAAGAGTGGATACGCAGTATTTT.

This chain links TRBV7-8 with TRBJ1-1, with D unclear. This CDR3 spans 14 amino acids. Per germline, CDR1 SGHVS and CDR2 FQNEAQ. The V end lost 7 bases, the J end lost 0 bases, and 12 bases lay between the germline ends. The CDR3 loop is CASTLDLMNTEAFF. CDR3 DNA: TGTGCCAGCACCCTGGACCTCATGAACACTGAAGCTTTCTTT. The entire variable domain, with the rest obtained from reference TRBV7-8 and TRBJ1-1, is as follows: GAGVSQSPRYKVAKRGQDVALRCDPISGHVSLFWYQQALGQGPEFLTYFQNEAQLDKSGLPSDRFFAERPEGSVSTLKIQRTQQEDSAVYLCASTLDLMNTEAFFGQGTRLTVV.

To note about this clonotype: Germline and junction disagree at one end, which may indicate a read error. The chain recombines TRBV11-1 with TRBJ2-5; D may match TRBD1 or TRBD2 (5 bases each). The J call may be faulty, since TRBJ2-7 better matches the DNA end. Germline CDR1 and CDR2: SGHAT and FQDESV (reference sequence). This CDR3 has 14 amino acids. The CDR3 region is CANSSLNRDDEQYF. CDR3 nucleotides: TGTGCCAACAGCTCCCTCAATAGGGACGACGAGCAGTACTTC.

This chain joins TRBV4-1 and TRBJ2-1; D may be TRBD2 (6 bases). CDR3 length: 16 residues. The V end was cut by 2 bases, the J end by 4 bases, with 15 bases between. The germline gives CDR1 MGHRA, CDR2 YSYEKL. CDR3 DNA sequence: TGCGCCAGCAGCCAACTTAGCGGTCTTGCATACAATGAGCAGTTCTTC. Translated: CASSQLSGLAYNEQFF.

The chain joins TRBV6-5 to TRBJ2-5; TRBD1 or TRBD2 may be the D gene (5 bases each). Trimming removed 2 bases at V and 1 base at J, with 11 bases between. Germline-derived CDR1 and CDR2 are MNHEY and SVGAGI. The CDR3 runs 15 residues. The CDR3 loop is CASSYPRGAQETQYF. The CDR3 coding sequence is TGTGCCAGCAGTTACCCCCGAGGGGCCCAAGAGACCCAGTACTTC.

The V and J genes are TRBV7-2 and TRBJ2-3; D may be TRBD1 (5 bases). Germline loops: CDR1 SGHTA, CDR2 FQGNSA. CDR3 length: 14 amino acids. V gave up 5 bases and J gave up 0 bases, with 9 bases separating them. CDR3 amino acids: CASSPKGSTDTQYF. The CDR3, as DNA: TGTGCCAGCAGCCCTAAGGGGAGCACAGATACGCAGTATTTT.

The V and J genes are TRBV6-1 and TRBJ1-2; 7 bases agree with TRBD1. The germline V gene encodes CDR1 MNHNS and CDR2 SASEGT. The CDR3 totals 17 residues. Trimming removed 6 bases from V and 0 bases from J; junction bases left unmatched: 13. The CDR3 nucleotides read TGTGCCAGCAGGCGGTACAATGGACAGGCAGCTAACTATGGCTACACCTTC. Translation: CASRRYNGQAANYGYTF.

This clonotype has a handful of counts. This chain joins TRBV3-1 and TRBJ1-5; tentative D call: TRBD1 (6 bases). The germline gives CDR1 LGHDT, CDR2 YNNKEL (reference sequence). Trimming cost V 0 bases and J 6 bases, with 12 bases left between them. The CDR3 spans 15 residues. Written as DNA, the CDR3 is TGTGCCAGCAGCCAAGATGGCAGGGACATTCAGCCCCAGCATTTT. Protein product: CASSQDGRDIQPQHF.

The chain combines TRBV29-1 with TRBJ2-3, with D perhaps assigned TRBD1 or TRBD2 (5 bases each). The CDR3 runs 13 residues. With 1 base removed from V and 12 bases from J, the gap between germline ends came to 17 bases. Germline V lookup: CDR1 SQVTM, CDR2 ANQGSEA. CDR3 coding DNA: TGCAGCGTTGAAGGTTTGGGGGATGTGGGTCAGTATTTT. Protein sequence: CSVEGLGDVGQYF.

For this clonotype: This may be a read error, as it is one base from a much larger clone. The rearrangement joins TRBV10-3 to TRBJ2-5; no clear D gene. The CDR3 is made up of 13 amino acids. V was trimmed by 6 bases and J by 1 base, leaving 9 bases between them. Germline CDR1 is ENHRY and CDR2 is SYGVKD. The CDR3, as DNA: TGTGCCATCAGGAGTTACCCCCAAGAGACCCAGTACTTC. The encoded protein is CAIRSYPQETQYF.

This clonotype came up a few times. V and J are TRBV15 and TRBJ2-3; 8 bases align to TRBD1. Germline V gene lookup returns CDR1 LNHNV and CDR2 YYDKDF (reference sequence). V lost 8 bases, J lost 2 bases, and 12 bases stayed unmatched. This CDR3 region has 16 residues. The CDR3 region is CATQYETGETTDTQYF. As DNA, the CDR3 is TGTGCCACCCAGTACGAGACAGGGGAGACCACAGATACGCAGTATTTT.

V is TRBV20-1 and J is TRBJ1-1, with 7 bases fitting TRBD1. The germline gives CDR1 DFQATT, CDR2 SNEGSKA (reference sequence). This CDR3 contains 14 residues. J lost 1 base, V lost 6 bases, and 8 bases had no gene match. This CDR3 is CSAQRGQTNTEAFF. The CDR3 DNA sequence: TGCAGTGCCCAGCGGGGACAGACGAACACTGAAGCTTTCTTT.

The J gene is TRBJ1-2, the V gene TRBV4-2, with 7 bases matching TRBD1. Germline V gene sequence: CDR1 LGHNA, CDR2 YNFKEQ. The CDR3 loop spans 15 amino acids. The trim removed 4 bases at V and 4 bases at J, leaving 9 bases unmatched. The CDR3 here is CASSRGRQGSYGYTF. Written as DNA, the CDR3 is TGTGCCAGCAGCCGAGGTCGACAGGGCTCCTATGGCTACACCTTC.

This clonotype has a handful of counts. V usage is TRBV20-1 and J usage is TRBJ2-1; tentative D call: TRBD1 (5 bases). Germline CDR1 and CDR2: DFQATT and SNEGSKA (reference sequence). V dropped 1 base and J dropped 7 bases, with 11 bases sitting between them. There are 13 residues in the CDR3. CDR3 sequence: CSARVRVMNEQFF. CDR3 coding DNA: TGCAGTGCTAGAGTCAGGGTGATGAATGAGCAGTTCTTC.

The chain combines TRBV20-1 with TRBJ2-5, with a weak D call TRBD2 (6 bases). Trimming shortened V by 1 base and J by 1 base, and 16 bases separated the two germline ends. The CDR3 is made up of 16 amino acids. The germline CDR1 and CDR2 sequences are DFQATT and SNEGSKA (reference sequence). CDR3 protein: CSARVRRRGTQETQYF. CDR3 sequence (DNA): TGCAGTGCTAGAGTGCGTAGACGGGGGACCCAAGAGACCCAGTACTTC.

This clonotype appeared a few times. The chain uses TRBV7-2 and TRBJ2-4, with 12 bases lining up with TRBD2. The CDR3 length is 17 residues. The V segment lost 1 base and the J segment 3 bases; nucleotides outside the gene matches: 4. Germline loops: CDR1 SGHTA, CDR2 FQGNSA. In nucleotides, the CDR3 is TGTGCCAGCAGCTTAGGGCTAGCGGGGGGGGGCAAAAACATTCAGTACTTC. It codes for CASSLGLAGGGKNIQYF.

This clonotype was detected only a few times. The chain uses TRBV29-1 and TRBJ2-5; possibly TRBD2 for D (6 bases). CDR3 size: 13 residues. Germline assignment: CDR1 SQVTM and CDR2 ANQGSEA. Trimming removed 4 bases at V and 0 bases at J, with 9 bases between. CDR3: CSVAGTDQETQYF. The CDR3 bases are TGCAGCGTTGCAGGGACTGACCAAGAGACCCAGTACTTC.

In its sample, this clonotype was seen many times. The V and J genes are TRBV16 and TRBJ2-1, with D possibly TRBD2 on 6 matching bases. CDR1 and CDR2 (germline): KGHSY, FQNENV. The CDR3 sequence is 14 residues long. Trimming pared 0 bases from V and 10 bases from J, leaving 13 bases between. CDR3 nucleotide sequence: TGTGCCAGCAGCCAATCGGGTGAAGGAGGGGAGCAGTTCTTC. Its protein is CASSQSGEGGEQFF.

This clonotype was found once. Being one base from a much bigger clone, this may be a read error. The chain is built from TRBV7-2 and TRBJ1-5, with D perhaps matching TRBD1 (6 bases). The CDR3 sequence is 15 residues long. Germline values: CDR1 SGHTA, CDR2 FQGNSA. V gave up 1 base and J gave up 13 bases, with 20 bases separating them. The CDR3 spells CASSLVGGDTDTQHF. In nucleotides, the CDR3 is TGTGCCAGCAGCTTAGTGGGGGGGGACACAGATACGCAGCATTTT.

This clonotype occurred a few times. The gene calls are TRBV20-1 and TRBJ2-3; TRBD2 agrees at 7 bases. CDR3 length: 14 residues. Trimming at V came to 0 bases and at J to 6 bases, leaving 6 bases not matched to a gene. Germline assignment: CDR1 DFQATT and CDR2 SNEGSKA (reference sequence). In nucleotides, the CDR3 is TGCAGTGCTAGAGAACGGGGGGTTGCGGATACGCAGTATTTT. It translates to CSARERGVADTQYF.